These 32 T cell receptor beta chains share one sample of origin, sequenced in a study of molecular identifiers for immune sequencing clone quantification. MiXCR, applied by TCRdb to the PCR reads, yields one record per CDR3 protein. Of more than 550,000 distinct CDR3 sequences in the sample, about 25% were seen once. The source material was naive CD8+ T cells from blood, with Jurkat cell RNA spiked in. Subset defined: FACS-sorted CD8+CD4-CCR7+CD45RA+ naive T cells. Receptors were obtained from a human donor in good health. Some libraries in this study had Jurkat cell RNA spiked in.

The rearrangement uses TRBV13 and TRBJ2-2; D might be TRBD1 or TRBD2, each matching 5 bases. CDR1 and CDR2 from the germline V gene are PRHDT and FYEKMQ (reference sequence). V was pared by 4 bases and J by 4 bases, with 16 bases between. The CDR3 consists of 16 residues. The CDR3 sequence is CASSSIPGRSTGELFF. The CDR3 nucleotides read TGTGCCAGCAGCTCAATTCCGGGACGAAGCACCGGGGAGCTGTTTTTT.

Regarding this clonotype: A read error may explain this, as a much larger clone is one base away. CDR3 loop: CASRLVSGDQPQHF. CDR3 in DNA: TGCGCCAGCAGGCTCGTGTCGGGAGATCAGCCCCAGCATTTT. The genes are TRBV4-1 and TRBJ1-5; D uncertain. Trimming removed 6 bases from V and 5 bases from J, with 14 bases in between. Germline lookup yields CDR1 MGHRA and CDR2 YSYEKL. CDR3 length: 14 amino acids.

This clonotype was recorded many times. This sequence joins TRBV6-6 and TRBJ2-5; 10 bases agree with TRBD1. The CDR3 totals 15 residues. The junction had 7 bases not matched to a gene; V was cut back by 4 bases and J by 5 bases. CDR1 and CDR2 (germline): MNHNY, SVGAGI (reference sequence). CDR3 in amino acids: CASSSPGQGYETQYF. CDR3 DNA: TGTGCCAGCAGTTCCCCGGGACAGGGGTACGAGACCCAGTACTTC.

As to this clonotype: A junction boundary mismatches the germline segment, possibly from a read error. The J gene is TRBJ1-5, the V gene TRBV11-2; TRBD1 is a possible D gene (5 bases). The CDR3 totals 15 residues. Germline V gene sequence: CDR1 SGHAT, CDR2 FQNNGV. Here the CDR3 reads CVSSLEGPGSQPQHF. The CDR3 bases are TGTGTCAGCAGCTTAGAGGGGCCAGGGAGTCAGCCCCAGCATTTT.

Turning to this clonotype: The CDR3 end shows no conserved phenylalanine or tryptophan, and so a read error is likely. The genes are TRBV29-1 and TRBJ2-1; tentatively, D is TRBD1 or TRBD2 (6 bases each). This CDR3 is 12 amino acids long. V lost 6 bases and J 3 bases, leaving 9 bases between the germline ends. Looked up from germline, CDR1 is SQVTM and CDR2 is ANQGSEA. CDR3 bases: TGCAGCGTGGGGGGCGGCTACAATGAGCAGTTCCTC. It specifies CSVGGGYNEQFL.

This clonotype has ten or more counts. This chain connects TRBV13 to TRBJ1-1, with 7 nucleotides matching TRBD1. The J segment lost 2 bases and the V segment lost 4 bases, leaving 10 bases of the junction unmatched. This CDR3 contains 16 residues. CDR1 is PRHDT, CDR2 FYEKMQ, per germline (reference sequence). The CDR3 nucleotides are TGTGCCAGCAGCTCCTGGACAGGCCCGGATAACACTGAAGCTTTCTTT. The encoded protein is CASSSWTGPDNTEAFF.

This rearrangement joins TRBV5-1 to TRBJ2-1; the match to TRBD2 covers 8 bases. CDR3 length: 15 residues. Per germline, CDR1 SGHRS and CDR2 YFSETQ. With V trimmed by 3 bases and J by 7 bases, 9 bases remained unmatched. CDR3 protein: CASSSSRGGENEQFF. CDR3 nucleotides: TGCGCCAGCAGCTCCTCTCGGGGGGGCGAAAATGAGCAGTTCTTC.

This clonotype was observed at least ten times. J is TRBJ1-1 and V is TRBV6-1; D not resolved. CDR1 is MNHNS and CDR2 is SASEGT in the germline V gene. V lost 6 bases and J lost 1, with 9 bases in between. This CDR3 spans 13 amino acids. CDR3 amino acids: CASRQPSNTEAFF. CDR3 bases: TGTGCCAGCAGACAGCCATCGAACACTGAAGCTTTCTTT.

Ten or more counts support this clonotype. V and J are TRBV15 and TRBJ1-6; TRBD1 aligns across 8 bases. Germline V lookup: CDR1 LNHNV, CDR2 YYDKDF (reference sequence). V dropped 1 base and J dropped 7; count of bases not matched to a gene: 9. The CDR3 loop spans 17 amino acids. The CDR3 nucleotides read TGTGCCACCAGCAGAGTACCTTGGGGACAGGAAAATTCACCCCTCCACTTT. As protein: CATSRVPWGQENSPLHF.

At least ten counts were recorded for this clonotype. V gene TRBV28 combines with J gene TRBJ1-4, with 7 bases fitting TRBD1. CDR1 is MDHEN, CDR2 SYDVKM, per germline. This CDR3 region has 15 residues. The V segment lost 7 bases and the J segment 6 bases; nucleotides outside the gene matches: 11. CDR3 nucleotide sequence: TGTGCCAGCAACCCCACAGGGGAAGTTGATGAAAAACTGTTTTTT. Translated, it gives CASNPTGEVDEKLFF.

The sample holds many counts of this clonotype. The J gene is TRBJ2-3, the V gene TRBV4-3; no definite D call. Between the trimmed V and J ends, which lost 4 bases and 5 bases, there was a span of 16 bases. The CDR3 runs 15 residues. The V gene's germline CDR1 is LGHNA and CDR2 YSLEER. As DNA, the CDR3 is TGCGCCAGCAGCCCCGGTGTAGGCTGGGTAGATACGCAGTATTTT. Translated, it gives CASSPGVGWVDTQYF.

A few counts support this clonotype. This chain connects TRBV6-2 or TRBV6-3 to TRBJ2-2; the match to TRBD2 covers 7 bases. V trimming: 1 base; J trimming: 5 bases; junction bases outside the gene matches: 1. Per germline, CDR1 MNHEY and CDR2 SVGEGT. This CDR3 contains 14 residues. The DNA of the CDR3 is TGTGCCAGCAGTTACTGGCGGGGGACCGGGGAGCTGTTTTTT. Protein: CASSYWRGTGELFF.

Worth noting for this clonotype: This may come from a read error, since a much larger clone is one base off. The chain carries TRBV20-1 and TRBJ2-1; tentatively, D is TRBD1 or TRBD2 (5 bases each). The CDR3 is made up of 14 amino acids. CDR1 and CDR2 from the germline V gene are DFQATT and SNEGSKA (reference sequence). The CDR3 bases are TGCAGTGCTTGGGACCGCCGGTCCTACAGTGAGCAGTTCTTC. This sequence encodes CSAWDRRSYSEQFF.

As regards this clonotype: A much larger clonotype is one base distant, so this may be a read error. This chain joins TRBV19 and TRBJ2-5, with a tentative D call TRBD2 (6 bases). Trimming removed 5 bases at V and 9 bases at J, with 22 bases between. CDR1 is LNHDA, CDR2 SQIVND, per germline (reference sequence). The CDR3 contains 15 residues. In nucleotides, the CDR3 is TGTGCCAGTAGTGCAGCGCCGACTAGTCATGAGCCCCAGTACTTC. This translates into CASSAAPTSHEPQYF.

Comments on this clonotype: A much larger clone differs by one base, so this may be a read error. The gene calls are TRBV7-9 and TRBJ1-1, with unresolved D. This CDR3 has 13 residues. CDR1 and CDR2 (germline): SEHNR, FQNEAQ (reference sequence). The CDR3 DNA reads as TGTGCCAACAGCCCACCCCCGGGCCCTGAAGCTTTCTTT. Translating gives CANSPPPGPEAFF.

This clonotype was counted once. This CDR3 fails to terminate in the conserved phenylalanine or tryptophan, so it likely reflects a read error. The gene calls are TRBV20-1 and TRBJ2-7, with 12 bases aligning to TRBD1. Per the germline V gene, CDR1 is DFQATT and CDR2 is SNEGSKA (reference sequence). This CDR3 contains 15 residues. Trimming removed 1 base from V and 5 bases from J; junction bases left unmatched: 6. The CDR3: CSARVPWDRGHEQYL. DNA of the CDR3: TGCAGTGCTAGAGTACCGTGGGACAGGGGGCACGAGCAGTACCTC.

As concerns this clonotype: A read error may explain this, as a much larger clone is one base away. The CDR3 DNA follows: TGTGCCAGCAGTTCGGACAGGTACTACGAGCAGTCCTTC. Encoded protein: CASSSDRYYEQSF. The chain links TRBV6-5 to TRBJ2-7; 7 positions match TRBD1. The CDR3 covers 13 residues. Germline V lookup: CDR1 MNHEY, CDR2 SVGAGI.

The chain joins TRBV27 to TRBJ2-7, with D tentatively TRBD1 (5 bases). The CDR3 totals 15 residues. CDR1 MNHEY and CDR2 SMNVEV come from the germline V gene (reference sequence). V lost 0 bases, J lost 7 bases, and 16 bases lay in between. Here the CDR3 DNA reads TGTGCCAGCAGTTTATCCCGACAGTTGACGTGGGAGCAGTACTTC. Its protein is CASSLSRQLTWEQYF.

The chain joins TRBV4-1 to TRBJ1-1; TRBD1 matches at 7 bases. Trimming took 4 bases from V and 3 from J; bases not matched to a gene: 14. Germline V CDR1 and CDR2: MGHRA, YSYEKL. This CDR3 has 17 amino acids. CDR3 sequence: CASSPGLYTGADTEAFF. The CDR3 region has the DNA TGCGCCAGCAGCCCCGGCTTATATACAGGGGCCGACACTGAAGCTTTCTTT.

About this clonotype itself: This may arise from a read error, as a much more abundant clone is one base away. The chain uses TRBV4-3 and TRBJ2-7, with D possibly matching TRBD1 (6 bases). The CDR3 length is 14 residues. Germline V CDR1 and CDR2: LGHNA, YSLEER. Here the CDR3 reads CARSPGTPPGEQYF. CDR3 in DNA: TGCGCCCGCAGCCCGGGGACACCACCAGGCGAGCAGTACTTC.

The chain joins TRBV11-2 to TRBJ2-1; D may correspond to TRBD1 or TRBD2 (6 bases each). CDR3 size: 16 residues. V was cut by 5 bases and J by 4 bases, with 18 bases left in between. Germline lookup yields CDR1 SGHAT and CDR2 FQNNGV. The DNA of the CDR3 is TGTGCCAGCAGCCCCCTTCTCGGGGGCGCGTACAATGAGCAGTTCTTC. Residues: CASSPLLGGAYNEQFF. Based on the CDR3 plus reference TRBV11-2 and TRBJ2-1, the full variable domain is EAGVAQSPRYKIIEKRQSVAFWCNPISGHATLYWYQQILGQGPKLLIQFQNNGVVDDSQLPKDRFSAERLKGVDSTLKIQPAKLEDSAVYLCASSPLLGGAYNEQFFGPGTRLTVL.

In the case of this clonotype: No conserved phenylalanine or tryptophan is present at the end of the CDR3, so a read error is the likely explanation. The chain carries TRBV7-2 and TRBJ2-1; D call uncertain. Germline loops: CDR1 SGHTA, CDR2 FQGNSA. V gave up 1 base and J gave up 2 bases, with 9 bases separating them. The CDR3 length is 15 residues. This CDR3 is CASSLVGRTYNEQFY. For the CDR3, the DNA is TGTGCCAGCAGCTTAGTCGGCAGGACCTACAATGAGCAGTTCTAC.

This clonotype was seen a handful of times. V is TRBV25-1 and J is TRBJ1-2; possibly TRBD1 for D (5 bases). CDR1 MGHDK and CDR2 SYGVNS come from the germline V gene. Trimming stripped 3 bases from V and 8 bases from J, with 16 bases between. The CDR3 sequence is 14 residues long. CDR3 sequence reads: CASSDRIGVNGYTF. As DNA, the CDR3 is TGTGCCAGCAGTGATAGAATAGGGGTAAACGGCTACACCTTC.

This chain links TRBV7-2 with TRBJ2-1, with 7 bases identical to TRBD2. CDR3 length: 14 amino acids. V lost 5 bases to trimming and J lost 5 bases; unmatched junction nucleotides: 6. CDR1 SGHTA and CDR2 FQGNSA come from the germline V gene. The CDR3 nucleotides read TGTGCCAGCAGCCCCCGACTAGCCCACAATGAGCAGTTCTTC. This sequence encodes CASSPRLAHNEQFF.

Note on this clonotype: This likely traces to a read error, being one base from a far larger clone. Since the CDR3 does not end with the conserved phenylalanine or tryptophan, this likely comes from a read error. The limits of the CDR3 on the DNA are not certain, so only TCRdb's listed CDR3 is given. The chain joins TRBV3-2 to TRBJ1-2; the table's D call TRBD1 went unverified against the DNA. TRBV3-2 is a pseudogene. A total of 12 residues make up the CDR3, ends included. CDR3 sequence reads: CASSPDSYGYTL.

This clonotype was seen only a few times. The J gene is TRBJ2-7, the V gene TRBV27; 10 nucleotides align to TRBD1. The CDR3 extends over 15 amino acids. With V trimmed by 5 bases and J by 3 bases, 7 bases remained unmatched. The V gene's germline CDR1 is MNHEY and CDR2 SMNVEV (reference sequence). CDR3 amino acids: CASSTGQGVFYEQYF. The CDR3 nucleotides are TGTGCCAGCAGTACAGGACAGGGGGTTTTCTACGAGCAGTACTTC.

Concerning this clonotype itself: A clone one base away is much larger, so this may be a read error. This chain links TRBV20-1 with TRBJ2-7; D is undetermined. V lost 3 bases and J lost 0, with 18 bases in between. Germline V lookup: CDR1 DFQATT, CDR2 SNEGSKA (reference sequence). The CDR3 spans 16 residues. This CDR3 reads CSASPGFQAPSYEQYF. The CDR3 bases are TGCAGTGCTAGCCCCGGATTTCAGGCCCCCTCCTACGAGCAGTACTTC.

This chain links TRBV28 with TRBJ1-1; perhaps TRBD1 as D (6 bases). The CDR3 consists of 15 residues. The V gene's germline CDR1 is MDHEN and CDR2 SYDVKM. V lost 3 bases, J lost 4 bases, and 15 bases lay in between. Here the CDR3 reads CASSFRGPLGTEAFF. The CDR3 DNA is TGTGCCAGCAGTTTCCGGGGGCCGCTGGGCACTGAAGCTTTCTTT.

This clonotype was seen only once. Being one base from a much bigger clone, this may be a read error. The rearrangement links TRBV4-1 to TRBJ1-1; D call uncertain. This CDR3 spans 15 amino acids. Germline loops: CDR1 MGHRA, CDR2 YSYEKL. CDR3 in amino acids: CASSQLAGMATEAYF. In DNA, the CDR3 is TGCGCCAGCAGCCAATTAGCCGGGATGGCCACTGAAGCTTACTTT.

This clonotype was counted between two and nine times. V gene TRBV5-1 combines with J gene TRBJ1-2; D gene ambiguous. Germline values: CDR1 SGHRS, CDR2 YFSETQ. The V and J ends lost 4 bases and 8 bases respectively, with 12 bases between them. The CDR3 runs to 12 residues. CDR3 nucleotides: TGCGCCAGCAGCCCAGACGCGGCGGGCTACACCTTC. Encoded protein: CASSPDAAGYTF.

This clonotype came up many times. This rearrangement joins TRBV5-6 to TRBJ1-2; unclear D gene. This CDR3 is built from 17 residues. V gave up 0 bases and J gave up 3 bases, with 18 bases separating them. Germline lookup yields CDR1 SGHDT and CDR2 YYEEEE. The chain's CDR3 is CASSLGSDPDTYYGYTF. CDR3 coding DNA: TGTGCCAGCAGCTTGGGGTCAGACCCCGACACCTACTATGGCTACACCTTC. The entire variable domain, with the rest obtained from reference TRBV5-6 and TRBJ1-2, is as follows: DAGVTQSPTHLIKTRGQQVTLRCSPKSGHDTVSWYQQALGQGPQFIFQYYEEEERQRGNFPDRFSGHQFPNYSSELNVNALLLGDSALYLCASSLGSDPDTYYGYTFGSGTRLTVV.

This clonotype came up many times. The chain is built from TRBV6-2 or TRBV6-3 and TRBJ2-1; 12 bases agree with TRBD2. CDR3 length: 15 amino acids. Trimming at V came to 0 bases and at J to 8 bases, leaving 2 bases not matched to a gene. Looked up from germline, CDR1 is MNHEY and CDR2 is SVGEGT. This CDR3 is CASSYSTSGGYEQFF. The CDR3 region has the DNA TGTGCCAGCAGTTACTCGACTAGCGGGGGCTATGAGCAGTTCTTC.